This TCR beta chain was identified during a study of cytomegalovirus exposure and HLA in healthy donors. About this clone: What it recognizes is unknown. The junction departs from the called germline gene at one end, perhaps through a read error.

Overall study results and limits: In an earlier analysis, most TCR beta V segments were productive about 87% or about 30% of the time. TRBV6-2, TRBV6-3 and some other V segments were excluded as indistinguishable. Later analysis associated a missense DCLRE1C variant with TCR beta V- and J-gene trimming. An analysis was carried out later, and it reportedly showed fewer N-insertions in an Asian-associated ancestry cluster than the approximately 610-donor mean.

The PCR used 60 Vbeta and 13 Jbeta primers. Some clones are missing from TCRdb's copy, which holds only in-frame ones; the method was immunoSEQ multiplex PCR. The table shows around 58,000 clones, with over 65% occurring only once. The CDR3 has 12 amino acids. Germline CDR1 and CDR2: SGHNT and YYREEE (reference sequence). Input material: PBMCs. This chain uses TRBV5-4 with TRBJ1-2, with D possibly TRBD1 on 6 matching bases. This receptor was obtained from a man aged 40-55 years in good health and CMV-seropositive. CDR3 in DNA: TGTGCCAGCAGCATTTCTGGACAGCCTTTTTCCTTC. Its protein product is CASSISGQPFSF.